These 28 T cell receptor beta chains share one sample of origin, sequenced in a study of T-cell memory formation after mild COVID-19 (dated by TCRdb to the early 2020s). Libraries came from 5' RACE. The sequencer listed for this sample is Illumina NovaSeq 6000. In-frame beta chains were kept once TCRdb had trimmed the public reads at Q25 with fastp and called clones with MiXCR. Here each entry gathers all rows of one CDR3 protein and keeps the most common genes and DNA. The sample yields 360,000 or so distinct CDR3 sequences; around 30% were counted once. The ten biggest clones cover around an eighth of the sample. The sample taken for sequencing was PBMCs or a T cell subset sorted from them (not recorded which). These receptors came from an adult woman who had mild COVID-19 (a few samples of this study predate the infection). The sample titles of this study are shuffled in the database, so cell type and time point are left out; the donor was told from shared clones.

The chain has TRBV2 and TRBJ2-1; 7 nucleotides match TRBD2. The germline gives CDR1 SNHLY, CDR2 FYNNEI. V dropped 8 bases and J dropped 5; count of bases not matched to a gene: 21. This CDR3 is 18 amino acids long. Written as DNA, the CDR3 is TGTGCCAGCCGCGCCTACCCCGGAGGACTAGGAAGGGACAATGAGCAGTTCTTC. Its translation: CASRAYPGGLGRDNEQFF.

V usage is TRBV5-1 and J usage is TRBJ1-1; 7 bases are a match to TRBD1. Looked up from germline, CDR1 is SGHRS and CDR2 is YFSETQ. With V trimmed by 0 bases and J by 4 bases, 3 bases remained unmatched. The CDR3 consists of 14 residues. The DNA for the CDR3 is TGCGCCAGCAGCTTGGTAGGGACAGCCACTGAAGCTTTCTTT. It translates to CASSLVGTATEAFF.

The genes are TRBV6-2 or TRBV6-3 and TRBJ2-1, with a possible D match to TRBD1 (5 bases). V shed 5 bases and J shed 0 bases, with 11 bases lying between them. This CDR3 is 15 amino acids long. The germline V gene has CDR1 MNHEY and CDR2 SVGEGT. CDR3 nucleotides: TGTGCCAGCAGTGCCCAGGGTGACTCCTACAATGAGCAGTTCTTC. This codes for CASSAQGDSYNEQFF.

CDR3 residues: CASPRRENTEAFF. The CDR3 region has the DNA TGTGCCAGCCCCAGGAGGGAGAACACTGAAGCTTTCTTT. The rearrangement joins TRBV2 to TRBJ1-1; D remains unclear. The germline V and J ends were trimmed by 8 bases and 1 base, with 11 bases remaining between them. This CDR3 spans 13 amino acids. In germline, CDR1 is SNHLY, CDR2 FYNNEI.

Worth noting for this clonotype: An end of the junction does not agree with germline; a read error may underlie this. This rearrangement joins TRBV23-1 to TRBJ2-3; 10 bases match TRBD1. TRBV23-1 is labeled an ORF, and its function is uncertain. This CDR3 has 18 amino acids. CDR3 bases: TGCGCCAGAAGTCAATCGACAGGGGGCTCAGGGGGAACAGATACGCAGTATTTT. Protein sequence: CARSQSTGGSGGTDTQYF.

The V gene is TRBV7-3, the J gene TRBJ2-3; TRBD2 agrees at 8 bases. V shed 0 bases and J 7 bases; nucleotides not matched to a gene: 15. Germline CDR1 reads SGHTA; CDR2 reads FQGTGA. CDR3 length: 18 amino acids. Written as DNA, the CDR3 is TGTGCCAGCAGCTTAACCCGTCCTAGCGGGTCGGGGTCTTATACGCAGTATTTT. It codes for CASSLTRPSGSGSYTQYF.

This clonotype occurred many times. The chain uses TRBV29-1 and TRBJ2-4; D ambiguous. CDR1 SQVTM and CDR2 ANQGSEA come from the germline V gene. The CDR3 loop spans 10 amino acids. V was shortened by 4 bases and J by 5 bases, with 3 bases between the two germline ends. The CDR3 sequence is CSVGENIQYF. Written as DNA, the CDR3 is TGCAGCGTTGGAGAAAACATTCAGTACTTC.

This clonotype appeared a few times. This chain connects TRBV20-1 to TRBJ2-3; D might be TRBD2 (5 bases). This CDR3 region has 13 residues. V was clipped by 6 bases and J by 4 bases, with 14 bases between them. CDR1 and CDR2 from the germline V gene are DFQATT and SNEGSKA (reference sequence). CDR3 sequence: CSAPVAGSDTQYF. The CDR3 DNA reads TGCAGTGCCCCCGTGGCGGGTTCAGATACGCAGTATTTT.

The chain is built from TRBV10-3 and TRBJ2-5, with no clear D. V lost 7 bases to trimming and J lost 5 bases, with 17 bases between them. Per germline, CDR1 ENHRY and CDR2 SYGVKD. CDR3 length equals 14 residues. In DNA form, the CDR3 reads TGTGCCATCAACTTCCAGCTAACGCCTGAGACCCAGTACTTC. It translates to CAINFQLTPETQYF.

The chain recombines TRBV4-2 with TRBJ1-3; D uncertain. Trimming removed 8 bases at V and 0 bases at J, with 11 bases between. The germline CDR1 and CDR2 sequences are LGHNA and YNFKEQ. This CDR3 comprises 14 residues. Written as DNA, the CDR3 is TGTGCCAGCCGTGACTCTGGCTCTGGAAACACCATATATTTT. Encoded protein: CASRDSGSGNTIYF.

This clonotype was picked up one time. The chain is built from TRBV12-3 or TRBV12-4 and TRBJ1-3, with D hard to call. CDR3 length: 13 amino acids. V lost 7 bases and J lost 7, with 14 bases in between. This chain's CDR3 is CASITHDQNTIYF. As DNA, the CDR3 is TGTGCCAGCATCACCCATGACCAGAACACCATATATTTT.

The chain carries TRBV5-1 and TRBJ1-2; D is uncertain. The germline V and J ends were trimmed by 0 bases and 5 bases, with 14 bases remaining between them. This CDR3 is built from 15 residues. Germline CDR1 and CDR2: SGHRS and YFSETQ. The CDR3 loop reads CASSLAFSDGYGYTF. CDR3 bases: TGCGCCAGCAGCTTGGCCTTTTCCGATGGTTATGGCTACACCTTC.

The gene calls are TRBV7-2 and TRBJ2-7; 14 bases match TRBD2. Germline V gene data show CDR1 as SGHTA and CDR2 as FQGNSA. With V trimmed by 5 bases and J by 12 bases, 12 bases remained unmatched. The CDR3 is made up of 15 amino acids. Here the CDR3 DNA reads TGTGCCAGCAGCCTAGACGGGACTAGCGGGAGTGGAACGTACTTC. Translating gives CASSLDGTSGSGTYF.

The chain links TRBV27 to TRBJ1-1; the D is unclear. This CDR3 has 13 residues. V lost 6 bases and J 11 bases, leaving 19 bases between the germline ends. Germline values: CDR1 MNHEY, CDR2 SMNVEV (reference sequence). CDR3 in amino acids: CASRAQVRTRAFF. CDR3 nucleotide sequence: TGTGCCAGCAGGGCCCAGGTTAGGACGAGGGCTTTCTTT.

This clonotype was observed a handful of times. This chain's CDR3 is CASSFFRDTGELFF. The CDR3 nucleotides are TGTGCCAGCAGCTTTTTTCGGGACACCGGGGAGCTGTTTTTT. This chain connects TRBV5-6 to TRBJ2-2; no reliable D call. Trimming pared 2 bases from V and 3 bases from J, leaving 8 bases between. This CDR3 is built from 14 residues. The V gene's germline CDR1 is SGHDT and CDR2 YYEEEE.

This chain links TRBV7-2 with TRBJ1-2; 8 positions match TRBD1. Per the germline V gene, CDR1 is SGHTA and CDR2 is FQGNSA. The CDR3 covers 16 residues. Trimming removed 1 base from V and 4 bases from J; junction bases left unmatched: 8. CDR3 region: CASSLVGTGTAYGYTF. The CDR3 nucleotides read TGTGCCAGCAGCTTAGTGGGGACAGGCACCGCCTATGGCTACACCTTC.

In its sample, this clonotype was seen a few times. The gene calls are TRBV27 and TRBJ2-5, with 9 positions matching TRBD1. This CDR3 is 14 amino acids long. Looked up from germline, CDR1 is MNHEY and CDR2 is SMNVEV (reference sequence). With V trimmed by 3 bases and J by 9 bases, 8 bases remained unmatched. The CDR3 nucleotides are TGTGCCAGCAGTTTGACAGGGGGGCCGGGGGCCCAGTACTTC. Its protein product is CASSLTGGPGAQYF.

For the CDR3, the DNA is TGTGCCAGGACTAGCAGCCCAGATACGCAGTATTTT. Residues: CARTSSPDTQYF. The chain uses TRBV5-4 and TRBJ2-3; 7 nucleotides agree with TRBD2. Germline values: CDR1 SGHNT, CDR2 YYREEE (reference sequence). After removal of 8 bases from V and 4 bases from J, the junction contained 4 bases not matched to a gene. CDR3 length equals 12 residues.

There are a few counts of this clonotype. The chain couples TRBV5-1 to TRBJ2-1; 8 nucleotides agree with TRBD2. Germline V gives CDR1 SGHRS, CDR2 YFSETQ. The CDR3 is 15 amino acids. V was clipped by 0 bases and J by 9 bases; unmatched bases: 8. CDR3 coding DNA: TGCGCCAGCAGCTTGGTGGCGGGGGGCCTCACTGAGCAGTTCTTC. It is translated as CASSLVAGGLTEQFF.

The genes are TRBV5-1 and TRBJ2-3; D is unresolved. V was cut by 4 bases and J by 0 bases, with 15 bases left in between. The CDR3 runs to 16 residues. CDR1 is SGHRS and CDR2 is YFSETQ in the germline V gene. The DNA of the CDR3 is TGCGCCAGCAGCGTCGCGCAGTCAATTAGCACAGATACGCAGTATTTT. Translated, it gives CASSVAQSISTDTQYF.

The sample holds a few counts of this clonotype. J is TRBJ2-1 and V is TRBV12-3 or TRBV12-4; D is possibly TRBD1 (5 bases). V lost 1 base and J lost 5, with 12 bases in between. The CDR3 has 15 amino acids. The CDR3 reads CASSLGAGRDNEQFF. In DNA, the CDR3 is TGTGCCAGCAGTTTAGGGGCAGGGCGAGACAATGAGCAGTTCTTC.

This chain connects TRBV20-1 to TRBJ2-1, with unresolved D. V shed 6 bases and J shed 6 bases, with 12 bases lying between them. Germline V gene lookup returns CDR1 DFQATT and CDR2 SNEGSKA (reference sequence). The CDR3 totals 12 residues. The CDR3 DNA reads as TGCAGTGCCACCAGACGGGTCAATGAGCAGTTCTTC. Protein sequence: CSATRRVNEQFF.

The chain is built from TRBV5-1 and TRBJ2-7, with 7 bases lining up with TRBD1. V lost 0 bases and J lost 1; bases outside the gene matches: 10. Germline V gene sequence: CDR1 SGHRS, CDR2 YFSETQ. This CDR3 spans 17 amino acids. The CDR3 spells CASSLETLQGLSYEQYF. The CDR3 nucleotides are TGCGCCAGCAGCTTGGAAACTCTACAGGGGTTGTCCTACGAGCAGTACTTC. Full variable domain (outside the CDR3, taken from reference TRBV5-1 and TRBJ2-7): KAGVTQTPRYLIKTRGQQVTLSCSPISGHRSVSWYQQTPGQGLQFLFEYFSETQRNKGNFPGRFSGRQFSNSRSEMNVSTLELGDSALYLCASSLETLQGLSYEQYFGPGTRLTVT.

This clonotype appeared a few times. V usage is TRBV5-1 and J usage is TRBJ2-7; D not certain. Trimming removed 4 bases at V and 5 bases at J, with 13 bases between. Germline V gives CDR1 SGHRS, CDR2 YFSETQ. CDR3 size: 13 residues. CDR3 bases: TGCGCCAGCAGCCAGACCCGCCACGACGAGCAGTACTTC. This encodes CASSQTRHDEQYF.

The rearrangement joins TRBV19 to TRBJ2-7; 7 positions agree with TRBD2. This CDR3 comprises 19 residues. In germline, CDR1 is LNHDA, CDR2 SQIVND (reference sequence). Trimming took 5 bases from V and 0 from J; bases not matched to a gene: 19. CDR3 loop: CASSPIPGGRPGSSYEQYF. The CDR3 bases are TGTGCCAGTAGTCCCATTCCGGGGGGTCGGCCAGGAAGCTCCTACGAGCAGTACTTC.

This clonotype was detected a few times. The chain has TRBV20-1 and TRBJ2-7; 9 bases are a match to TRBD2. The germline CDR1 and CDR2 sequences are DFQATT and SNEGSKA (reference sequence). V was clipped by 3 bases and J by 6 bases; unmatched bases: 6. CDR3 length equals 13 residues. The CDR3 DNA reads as TGCAGTGCTAGGGCGGGAGGGACGAGCGAGCAGTACTTC. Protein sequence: CSARAGGTSEQYF.

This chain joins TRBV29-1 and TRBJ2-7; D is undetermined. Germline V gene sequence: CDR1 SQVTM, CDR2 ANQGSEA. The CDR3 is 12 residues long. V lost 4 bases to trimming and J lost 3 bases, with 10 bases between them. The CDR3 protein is CSVVFESYEQYF. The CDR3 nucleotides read TGCAGCGTTGTGTTTGAGAGCTACGAGCAGTACTTC.

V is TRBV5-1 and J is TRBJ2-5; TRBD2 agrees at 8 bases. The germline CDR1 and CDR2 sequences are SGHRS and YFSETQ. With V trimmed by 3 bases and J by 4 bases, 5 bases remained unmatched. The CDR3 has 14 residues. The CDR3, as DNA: TGCGCCAGCAGCTCGACTAGCGCGAGAGAGACCCAGTACTTC. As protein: CASSSTSARETQYF.